This T cell receptor beta chain was documented in a study of regulatory T cells in long-lasting Graves disease. General study points: Study of thyroid tissue was not done, with only peripheral blood studied.

Sample time point: persistent/refractory GD, antithyroid drugs over 5 years with positive TRAb. PBMCs were the source of the RNA used for TCR sequencing. Under American Thyroid Association guidelines, Graves' disease was diagnosed. V shed 0 bases and J shed 6 bases, with 20 bases lying between them. The germline V gene encodes CDR1 MGHRA and CDR2 YSYEKL. This CDR3 comprises 17 residues. Both iRepertoire HTBI primers and Arm-PCR of CDR3 regions were used to build the TCR beta libraries. Original data processing: Identified segments across samples numbered 55 to 70 TRBV and more than 12 TRBJ. MiXCR, run by TCRdb on the multiplex PCR reads, gives a single entry per CDR3 protein. TCRdb's processing, not the study's, gives the V and J calls here. The table lists about 470,000 distinct CDR3 sequences, 20% of them singletons. Comment on this clonotype: Its antigen is not known.

This TCR was sampled from a female donor with Graves disease. The chain joins TRBV4-1 to TRBJ2-5; D is unresolved. The sequencing here drew on peripheral blood mononuclear cells (PBMCs), taken when the disease was refractory, from a patient treated with antithyroid drugs. The CDR3 is CASSQEEGKVLPKTQYF. The CDR3 bases are TGCGCCAGCAGCCAAGAAGAAGGGAAGGTCCTCCCCAAGACCCAGTACTTC.